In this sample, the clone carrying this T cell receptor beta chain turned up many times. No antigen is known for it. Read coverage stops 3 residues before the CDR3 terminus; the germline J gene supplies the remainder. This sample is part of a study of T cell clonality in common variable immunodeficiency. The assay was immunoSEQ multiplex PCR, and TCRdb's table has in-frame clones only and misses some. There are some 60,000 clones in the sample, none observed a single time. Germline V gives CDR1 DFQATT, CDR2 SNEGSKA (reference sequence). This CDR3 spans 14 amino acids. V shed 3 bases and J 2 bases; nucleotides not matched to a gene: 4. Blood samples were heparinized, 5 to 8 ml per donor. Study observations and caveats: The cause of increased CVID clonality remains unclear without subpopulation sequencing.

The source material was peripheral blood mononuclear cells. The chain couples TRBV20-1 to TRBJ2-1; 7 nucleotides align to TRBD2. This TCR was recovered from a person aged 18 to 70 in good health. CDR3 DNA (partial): TGCAGTGCTAGGGCGGGAGAGGCCTACAATGAG. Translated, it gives CSARAGEAYNE. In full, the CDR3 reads CSARAGEAYNEQFF.